This entry is about one T cell receptor beta chain. Trimming removed 5 bases from V and 0 bases from J, with 13 bases in between. The CDR3 extends over 15 amino acids. Germline V gene data show CDR1 as SGHVS and CDR2 as FNYEAQ. This sample is drawn from a study of control samples from healthy donors and cancer patients. Repertoires were generated with immunoSEQ multiplex PCR, while TCRdb's copy carries only in-frame clones and drops some. The profile shows 140,000 to 150,000 clones, under 90% of them singletons. The TCR was taken from a man aged 25 to 40 in good health. The chain recombines TRBV7-6 with TRBJ1-2; possibly TRBD1 for D (5 bases). Input material: blood. In DNA, the CDR3 is TGTGCCAGCAGCCAGCGGGGGGACCCTAACTATGGCTACACCTTC. It yields the protein CASSQRGDPNYGYTF.